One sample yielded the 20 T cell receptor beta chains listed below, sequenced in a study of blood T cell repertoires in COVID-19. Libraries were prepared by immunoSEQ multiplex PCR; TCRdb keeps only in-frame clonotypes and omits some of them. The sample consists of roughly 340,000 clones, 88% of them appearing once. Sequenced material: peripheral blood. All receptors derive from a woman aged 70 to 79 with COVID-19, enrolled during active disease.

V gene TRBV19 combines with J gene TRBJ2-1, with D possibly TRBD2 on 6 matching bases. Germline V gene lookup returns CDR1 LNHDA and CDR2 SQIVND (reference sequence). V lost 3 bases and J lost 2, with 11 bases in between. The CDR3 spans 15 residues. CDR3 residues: CASSITAGTYNEQFF. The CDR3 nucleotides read TGTGCCAGTAGTATCACAGCGGGTACCTACAATGAGCAGTTCTTC.

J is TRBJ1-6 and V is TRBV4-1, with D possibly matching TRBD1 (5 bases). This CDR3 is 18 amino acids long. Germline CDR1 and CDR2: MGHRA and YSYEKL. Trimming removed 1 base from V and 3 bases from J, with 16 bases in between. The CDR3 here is CASSQGGLGTHYNSPLHF. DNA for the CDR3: TGCGCCAGCAGCCAAGGGGGACTAGGGACTCACTATAATTCACCCCTCCACTTT.

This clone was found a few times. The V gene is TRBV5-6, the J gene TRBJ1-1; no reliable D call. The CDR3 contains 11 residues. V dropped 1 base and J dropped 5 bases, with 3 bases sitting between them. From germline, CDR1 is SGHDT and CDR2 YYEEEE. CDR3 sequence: CASSLSTEAFF. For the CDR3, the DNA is TGTGCCAGCAGCTTGTCGACTGAAGCTTTCTTT.

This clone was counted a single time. CDR3 in amino acids: CATGGGGNYEQYF. The CDR3 nucleotides are TGTGCCACCGGGGGCGGGGGGAACTACGAGCAGTACTTC. The rearrangement links TRBV28 to TRBJ2-7, with 8 bases lining up with TRBD2. The junction had 8 bases not matched to a gene; V was cut back by 10 bases and J by 3 bases. The CDR3 has 13 amino acids. Germline V gene data show CDR1 as MDHEN and CDR2 as SYDVKM.

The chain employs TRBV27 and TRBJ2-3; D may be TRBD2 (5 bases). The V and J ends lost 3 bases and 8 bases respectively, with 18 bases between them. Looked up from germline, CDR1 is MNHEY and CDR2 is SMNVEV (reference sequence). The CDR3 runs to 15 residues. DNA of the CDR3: TGTGCCAGCAGTTTGTCCCGACTCCCCGAGGGTACGCAGTATTTT. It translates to CASSLSRLPEGTQYF.

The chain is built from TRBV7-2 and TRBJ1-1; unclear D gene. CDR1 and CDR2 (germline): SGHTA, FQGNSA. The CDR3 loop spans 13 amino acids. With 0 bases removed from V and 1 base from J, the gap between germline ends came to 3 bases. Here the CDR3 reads CASSLAANTEAFF. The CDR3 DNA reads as TGTGCCAGCAGCTTAGCGGCGAACACTGAAGCTTTCTTT.

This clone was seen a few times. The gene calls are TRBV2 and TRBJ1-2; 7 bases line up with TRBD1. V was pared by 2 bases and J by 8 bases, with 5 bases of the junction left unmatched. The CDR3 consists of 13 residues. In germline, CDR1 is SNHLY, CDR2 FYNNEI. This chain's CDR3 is CASSEQRGQGYTF. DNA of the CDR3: TGTGCCAGCAGTGAACAAAGGGGGCAGGGCTACACCTTC.

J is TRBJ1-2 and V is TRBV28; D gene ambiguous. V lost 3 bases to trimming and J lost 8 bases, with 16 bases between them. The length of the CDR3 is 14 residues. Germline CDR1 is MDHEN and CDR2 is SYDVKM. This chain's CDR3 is CASSFGSLTRGYTF. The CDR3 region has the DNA TGTGCCAGCAGTTTTGGGAGCCTCACGAGGGGCTACACCTTC.

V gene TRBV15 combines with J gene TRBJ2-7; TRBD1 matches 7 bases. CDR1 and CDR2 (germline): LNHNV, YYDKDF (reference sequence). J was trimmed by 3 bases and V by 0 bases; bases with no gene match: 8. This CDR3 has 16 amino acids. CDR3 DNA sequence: TGTGCCACCAGCAGAGATCACGCGACAGGGAGCTACGAGCAGTACTTC. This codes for CATSRDHATGSYEQYF. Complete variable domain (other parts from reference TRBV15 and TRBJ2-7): DAMVIQNPRYQVTQFGKPVTLSCSQTLNHNVMYWYQQKSSQAPKLLFHYYDKDFNNEADTPDNFQSRRPNTSFCFLDIRSPGLGDTAMYLCATSRDHATGSYEQYFGPGTRLTVT.

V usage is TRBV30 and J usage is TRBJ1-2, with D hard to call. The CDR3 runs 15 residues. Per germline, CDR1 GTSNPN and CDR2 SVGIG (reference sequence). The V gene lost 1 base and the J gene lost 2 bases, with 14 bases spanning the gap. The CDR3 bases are TGTGCCTGGAGTGACCCGATGGAGGGAAACTATGGCTACACCTTC. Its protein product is CAWSDPMEGNYGYTF.

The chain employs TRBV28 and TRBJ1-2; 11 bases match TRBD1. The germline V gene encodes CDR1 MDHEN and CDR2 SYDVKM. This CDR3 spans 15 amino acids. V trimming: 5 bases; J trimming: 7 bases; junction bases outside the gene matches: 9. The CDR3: CASSPRDRGYLGYTF. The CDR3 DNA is TGTGCCAGCAGTCCGCGGGACAGGGGGTATCTTGGCTACACCTTC.

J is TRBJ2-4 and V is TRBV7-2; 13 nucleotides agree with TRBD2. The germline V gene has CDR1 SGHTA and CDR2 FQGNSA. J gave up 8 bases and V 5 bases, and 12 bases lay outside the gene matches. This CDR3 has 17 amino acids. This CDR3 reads CASSRRPTSGGLDIQYF. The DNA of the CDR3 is TGTGCCAGCAGCCGTAGGCCGACTAGCGGGGGGTTGGACATTCAGTACTTC.

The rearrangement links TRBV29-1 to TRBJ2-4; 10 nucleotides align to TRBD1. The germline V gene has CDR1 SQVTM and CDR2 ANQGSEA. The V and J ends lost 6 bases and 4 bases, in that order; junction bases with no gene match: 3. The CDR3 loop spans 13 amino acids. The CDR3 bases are TGCAGCGTGGAGGGACAGGGGAAAAACATTCAGTACTTC. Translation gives CSVEGQGKNIQYF. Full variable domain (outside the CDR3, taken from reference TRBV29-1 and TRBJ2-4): SAVISQKPSRDICQRGTSLTIQCQVDSQVTMMFWYRQQPGQSLTLIATANQGSEATYESGFVIDKFPISRPNLTFSTLTVSNMSPEDSSIYLCSVEGQGKNIQYFGAGTRLSVL.

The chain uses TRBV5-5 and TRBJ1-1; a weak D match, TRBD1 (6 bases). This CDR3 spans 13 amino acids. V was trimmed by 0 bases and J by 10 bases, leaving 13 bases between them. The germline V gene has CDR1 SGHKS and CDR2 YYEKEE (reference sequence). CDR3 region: CASSLAGAGAAFF. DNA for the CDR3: TGTGCCAGCAGCTTGGCAGGGGCAGGGGCAGCTTTCTTT. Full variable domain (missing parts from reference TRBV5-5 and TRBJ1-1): DAGVTQSPTHLIKTRGQQVTLRCSPISGHKSVSWYQQVLGQGPQFIFQYYEKEERGRGNFPDRFSARQFPNYSSELNVNALLLGDSALYLCASSLAGAGAAFFGQGTRLTVV.

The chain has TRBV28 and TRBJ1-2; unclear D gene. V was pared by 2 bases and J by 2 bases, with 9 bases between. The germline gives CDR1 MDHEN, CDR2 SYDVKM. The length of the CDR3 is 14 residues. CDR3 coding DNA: TGTGCCAGCAGTTTAAACAGAAACAACTATGGCTACACCTTC. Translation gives CASSLNRNNYGYTF.

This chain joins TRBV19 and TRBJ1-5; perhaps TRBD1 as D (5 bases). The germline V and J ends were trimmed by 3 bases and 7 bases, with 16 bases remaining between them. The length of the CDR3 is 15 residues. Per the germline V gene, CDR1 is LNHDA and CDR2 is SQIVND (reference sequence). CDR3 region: CASSIRTGGVQPQHF. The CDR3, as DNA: TGTGCCAGTAGTATCCGGACCGGGGGGGTACAGCCCCAGCATTTT.

The CDR3 coding sequence is TGTGCCATCAGTGAGTTCGGTGAGACCCAGTACTTC. This encodes CAISEFGETQYF. The chain is built from TRBV10-3 and TRBJ2-5; D gene uncertain. Germline CDR1 is ENHRY and CDR2 is SYGVKD. The V end was cut by 1 base, the J end by 5 bases, with 5 bases between. The CDR3 contains 12 residues.

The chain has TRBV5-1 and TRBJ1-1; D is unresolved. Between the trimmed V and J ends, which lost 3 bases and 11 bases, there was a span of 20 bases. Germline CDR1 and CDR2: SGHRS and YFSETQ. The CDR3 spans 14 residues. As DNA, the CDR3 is TGCGCCAGCAGCTATGGAATCCCGCTAGCTGGGGCTTTCTTT. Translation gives CASSYGIPLAGAFF. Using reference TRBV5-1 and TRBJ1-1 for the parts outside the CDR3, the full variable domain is KAGVTQTPRYLIKTRGQQVTLSCSPISGHRSVSWYQQTPGQGLQFLFEYFSETQRNKGNFPGRFSGRQFSNSRSEMNVSTLELGDSALYLCASSYGIPLAGAFFGQGTRLTVV.

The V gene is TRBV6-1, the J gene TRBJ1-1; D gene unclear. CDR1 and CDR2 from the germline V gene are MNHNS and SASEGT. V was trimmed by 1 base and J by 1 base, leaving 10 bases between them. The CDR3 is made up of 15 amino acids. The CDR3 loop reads CASSEEFRGNTEAFF. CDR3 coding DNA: TGTGCCAGCAGTGAAGAATTTCGGGGGAACACTGAAGCTTTCTTT.

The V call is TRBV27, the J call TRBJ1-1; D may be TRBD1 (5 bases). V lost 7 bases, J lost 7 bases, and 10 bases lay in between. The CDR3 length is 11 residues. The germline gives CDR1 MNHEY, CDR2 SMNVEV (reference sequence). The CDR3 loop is CASKGKGEAFF. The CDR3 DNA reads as TGTGCCAGCAAGGGGAAGGGTGAAGCTTTCTTT.